The rows below give T cell receptor beta chains drawn from one sample of a study of PD-1 blockade in mismatch repair-deficient tumors. Repertoires were generated with immunoSEQ multiplex PCR, while TCRdb's copy carries only in-frame clones and drops some. The sample yields tens of thousands of clones, about 88% seen once. Sequenced material: PBMCs, taken before pembrolizumab treatment. The receptors originated from an adult with mismatch repair-deficient cancer. Each CDR3 is given with its conserved first and last residue. A D gene is named only where the DNA matches it firmly. Some rows have no size entry. The others give once, few or many, or a class for an expanded clone.

d_gene	abundance	len	v_gene	j_gene	CDR3nt	CDR3aa
TRBD2	few	16	TRBV9	TRBJ2-2	TGTGCCAGCAGCAGACGGGGGGATTCGAACACCGGGGAGCTGTTTTTT	CASSRRGDSNTGELFF
-	-	15	TRBV6-6	TRBJ2-2	TGTGCCAGCAGTTACTTAGGGGCCCTCACCGGGGAGCTGTTTTTT	CASSYLGALTGELFF
-	few	13	TRBV5-1	TRBJ2-7	TGCGCCAGCAGCTCGACTAGAACCTACGAGCAGTACTTC	CASSSTRTYEQYF
TRBD1	-	14	TRBV18	TRBJ2-2	TGTGCCAGCTCACCTCGGACAGGAACCGGGGAGCTGTTTTTT	CASSPRTGTGELFF
TRBD2	-	15	TRBV6-6	TRBJ2-1	TGTGCCAGCACGACGGGGGCTAGCGGGAGTGATGAGCAGTTCTTC	CASTTGASGSDEQFF
-	-	13	TRBV28	TRBJ1-1	TGTGCCAGCAGTCGCAACTGGAACACTGAAGCTTTCTTT	CASSRNWNTEAFF
TRBD1	-	12	TRBV28	TRBJ2-1	TGTGCCAGCGGACAGGCGCGGAACCAAAAGGTCTTC	CASGQARNQKVF
TRBD1	-	15	TRBV28	TRBJ1-4	TGTGCCAGCAGTAAAGGGGGCGCAACTAATGAAAAACTGTTTTTT	CASSKGGATNEKLFF
TRBD2	once	15	TRBV10-3	TRBJ2-3	TGTGCCATCAGTCTGCTAGCGGGAACCACAGATACGCAGTATTTT	CAISLLAGTTDTQYF
TRBD2	-	14	TRBV6-1	TRBJ2-3	TGTGCCAGCCGGGGAGCGGGAGGGCTGAATACGCAGTATTTT	CASRGAGGLNTQYF
TRBD2	-	18	TRBV29-1	TRBJ2-7	TGCAGCCCGATAGGTGAGGGTACCGGGACTAGCGGTCCCTCGGAGCAGTACTTC	CSPIGEGTGTSGPSEQYF
-	-	15	TRBV2	TRBJ2-2	TGTGCCAGCAGTGAAGCGGGAGCGGGCACCGGGGAGCTGTTTTTT	CASSEAGAGTGELFF
TRBD2	-	16	TRBV29-1	TRBJ2-1	TGCAGCGTTCCTGGTCGCGGGGGGAGCTCCTACAATGAGCAGTTCTTC	CSVPGRGGSSYNEQFF
-	once	13	TRBV30	TRBJ2-7	TGTGCCTGGAGTGTCTTCAGCGGATACGAGCAGTACTTC	CAWSVFSGYEQYF
TRBD2	-	16	TRBV27	TRBJ2-1	TGTGCCACCTCGACTAGCGGGAGCCATGACTACAATGAGCAGTTCTTC	CATSTSGSHDYNEQFF
-	-	18	TRBV7-3	TRBJ2-1	TGTGCCAGCAGCTGGCTTGGTTCCGCCCAAAGCTCCTACAATGAGCAGTTCTTC	CASSWLGSAQSSYNEQFF
-	few	18	TRBV4-1	TRBJ2-1	TGCGCCAGCAGCCAAAGGGGGCAGCGGGAGATCGGGGTGGATGAGCAGTTCTTC	CASSQRGQREIGVDEQFF
TRBD2	few	15	TRBV11-3	TRBJ2-7	TGTGCCAGCAGCTCAACTAGCGGAGGCTTGGAAGAGCAGTACTTC	CASSSTSGGLEEQYF
-	-	15	TRBV29-1	TRBJ1-3	TGCAGCGGGGCCCTGACAGGAGGCTCTGGAAACACCATATATTTT	CSGALTGGSGNTIYF
-	-	13	TRBV28	TRBJ1-2	TGTGCCAGCAGTTCTGACATGAACTATGGCTACACCTTC	CASSSDMNYGYTF
TRBD2	-	12	TRBV28	TRBJ2-7	TGTGCCAGCAGTTTACTAGCGGTCGAGCAGTACTTC	CASSLLAVEQYF
TRBD2	-	18	TRBV5-4	TRBJ2-1	TGTGCCAGCAGCTTGACTAGCGGGTCCCAGATGGCCTACAATGAGCAGTTCTTC	CASSLTSGSQMAYNEQFF
TRBD2	-	16	TRBV5-1	TRBJ2-2	TGCGCCAGCAGCTTTAGCGGGAGGGCCAACACCGGGGAGCTGTTTTTT	CASSFSGRANTGELFF
-	-	14	TRBV5-8	TRBJ1-4	TGTGCCAGCAGTTCCCGACAGGTCGGCGAAAAACTGTTTTTT	CASSSRQVGEKLFF
TRBD1	-	15	TRBV5-1	TRBJ1-3	TGCGCCAGCAGCCCGGCCCAGGGGGCTGGAAACACCATATATTTT	CASSPAQGAGNTIYF
TRBD2	-	18	TRBV5-8	TRBJ2-1	TGTGCCAGCAGCTTGCAGGGGACTAGCGAAGCGGGATACAATGAGCAGTTCTTC	CASSLQGTSEAGYNEQFF
-	once	13	TRBV10-2	TRBJ1-5	TGCGCCAGCAGCCAGGGTCGAAATCAGCCCCAGCATTTT	CASSQGRNQPQHF
-	few	14	TRBV10-2	TRBJ2-7	TGCGCCAGCAGTGAGTCCACCATCGGGGGCGAGCAGTACTTC	CASSESTIGGEQYF
TRBD2	-	16	TRBV15	TRBJ2-7	TGTGCCACCAGCAGCCTAGGGGAGGGTTACTCCTACGAGCAGTACTTC	CATSSLGEGYSYEQYF
-	-	13	TRBV4-1	TRBJ1-4	TGCGCCAGCAGCCCCCCCCAGGTCGAAAAACTGTTTTTT	CASSPPQVEKLFF
TRBD1	-	16	TRBV7-9	TRBJ2-1	TGTGCCAGCACCCAAGGCGCAGGGGGCAGGGACAATGAGCAGTTCTTC	CASTQGAGGRDNEQFF
TRBD2	-	16	TRBV6-1	TRBJ2-1	TGTGCCAGCAGTGAAGCGCGTCTAGCGGGAGGGCATGAGCAGTTCTTC	CASSEARLAGGHEQFF
TRBD2	-	15	TRBV19	TRBJ2-7	TGTGCCAGTAGTCGGACTAGCGGAGAAGTTTACGAGCAGTACTTC	CASSRTSGEVYEQYF
TRBD1	-	13	TRBV29-1	TRBJ2-7	TGCAGCGTTCGGGACAGCTTTTCCTACGAGCAGTACTTC	CSVRDSFSYEQYF
TRBD1	-	17	TRBV11-3	TRBJ2-2	TGTGCCAGCACCGATCAACAGGGGGGAATTAACACCGGGGAGCTGTTTTTT	CASTDQQGGINTGELFF
-	-	16	TRBV12-5	TRBJ2-3	TGTGCTAGTGGTTTGGTAATAGCAGCTAGCACAGATACGCAGTATTTT	CASGLVIAASTDTQYF
TRBD2	-	17	TRBV7-3	TRBJ2-1	TGTGCCAGCAGCGAAGGACTAGCGGGAGGTGCTTACAATGAGCAGTTCTTC	CASSEGLAGGAYNEQFF
-	once	15	TRBV30	TRBJ1-3	TGTGCCTGGAGTACCCCACAGGGCCCTGGAAACACCATATATTTT	CAWSTPQGPGNTIYF
TRBD2	few	16	TRBV10-3	TRBJ2-5	TGTGCCATCAGTGACCCCACACTAGCGGGAGGAGAGACCCAGTACTTC	CAISDPTLAGGETQYF
-	-	14	TRBV11-2	TRBJ2-4	TGTGCCAGCAGTTCCCGACTAGCCAAAAACATTCAGTACTTC	CASSSRLAKNIQYF
-	-	15	TRBV28	TRBJ2-2	TGTGCCAGCAGACCCCCAGGAGGAGGCACCGGGGAGCTGTTTTTT	CASRPPGGGTGELFF
-	-	13	TRBV27	TRBJ1-4	TGTGCCAGCACGGCGGCTCTTAATGAAAAACTGTTTTTT	CASTAALNEKLFF
-	-	16	TRBV4-1	TRBJ2-3	TGCGCCAGCAGCCAAGCGGCAGGTTCTAGCACAGATACGCAGTATTTT	CASSQAAGSSTDTQYF
-	-	16	TRBV5-1	TRBJ1-1	TGCGCCAGCAGCTTGGAAGTGGGACAATTGAACACTGAAGCTTTCTTT	CASSLEVGQLNTEAFF
-	-	16	TRBV27	TRBJ2-7	TGTGCCAGCAGTTCCCTCTTTACAGGGAATCGCTACGAGCAGTACTTC	CASSSLFTGNRYEQYF
-	-	15	TRBV28	TRBJ2-7	TGTGCCAGCAGATCGCATAGGGGCATTGTCTACGAGCAGTACTTC	CASRSHRGIVYEQYF
-	-	14	TRBV28	TRBJ2-2	TGTGCCAGCAGCTACGGTTCTTTTTCCGGGGAGCTGTTTTTT	CASSYGSFSGELFF
-	-	13	TRBV6-1	TRBJ1-1	TGTGCCACCTCGTCTATCGGGAACACTGAAGCTTTCTTT	CATSSIGNTEAFF
-	-	12	TRBV7-2	TRBJ1-2	TGTGCCAGCAGCTCATACAGGGTTGGCTACACCTTC	CASSSYRVGYTF
-	-	14	TRBV30	TRBJ1-1	TGTGCCTGGAGTGTGTTCACTATGAACACTGAAGCTTTCTTT	CAWSVFTMNTEAFF
TRBD1	-	13	TRBV18	TRBJ2-1	TGTGCCAGCTCCCGACAGGGGAGGAATGAGCAGTTCTTC	CASSRQGRNEQFF
TRBD1	once	16	TRBV27	TRBJ1-5	TGTGCCAGCAGCCGGGGACAGGGGATTGCCAATCAGCCCCAGCATTTT	CASSRGQGIANQPQHF
-	-	16	TRBV5-1	TRBJ2-4	TGCGCCAGCAGCTATGGACAGGGAGGGGCCAAAAACATTCAGTACTTC	CASSYGQGGAKNIQYF
TRBD1	-	14	TRBV5-1	TRBJ1-1	TGCGCCAGCAGCCCTGGGACAGTTTTATCTGAAGCTTTCTTT	CASSPGTVLSEAFF
-	-	16	TRBV7-8	TRBJ1-1	TGTGCCAGCAGCTTCTCCGTGTCGGTGTCCGGGGTCGGAGCTTTCTTT	CASSFSVSVSGVGAFF